This T cell receptor beta chain originates from a study of T cells after yellow fever vaccination. Study-wide results and limits: Researchers report a weaker secondary response that nonetheless peaked faster, day 5 versus 15.

This clonotype was detected ten times or more. Antigen: not known. TCRdb analysed the 5' RACE reads with MiXCR anew, one entry per CDR3 protein. Here the sample spans 250,000 to 400,000 distinct CDR3 sequences, approximately 4% being singletons. Germline values: CDR1 LGHDT, CDR2 YNNKEL (reference sequence). The CDR3 has 13 amino acids. V was trimmed by 1 base and J by 7 bases, leaving 8 bases between them. The sequence was obtained from a man between 18 and 29 years old who received the YFV17D yellow fever vaccine. V usage is TRBV3-1 and J usage is TRBJ2-4; tentatively, D is TRBD2 (5 bases). Sample: PBMCs, taken 5 days after the yellow fever booster vaccination. CDR3 DNA sequence: TGTGCCAGCAGCCAAGCCAGCGGTAACATTCAGTACTTC. Residues: CASSQASGNIQYF.